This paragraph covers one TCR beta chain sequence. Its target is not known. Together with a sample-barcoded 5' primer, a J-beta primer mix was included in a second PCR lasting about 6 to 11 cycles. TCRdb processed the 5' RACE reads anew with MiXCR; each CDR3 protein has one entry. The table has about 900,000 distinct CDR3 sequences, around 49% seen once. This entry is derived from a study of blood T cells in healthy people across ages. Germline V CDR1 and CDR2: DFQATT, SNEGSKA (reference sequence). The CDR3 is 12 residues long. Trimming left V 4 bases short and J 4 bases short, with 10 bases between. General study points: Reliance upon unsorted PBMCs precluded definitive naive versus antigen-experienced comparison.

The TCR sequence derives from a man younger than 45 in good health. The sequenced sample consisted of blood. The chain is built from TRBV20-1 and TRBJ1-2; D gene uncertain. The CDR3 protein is CSAITGSYGYTF. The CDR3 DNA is TGCAGTGCTATAACGGGTAGCTATGGCTACACCTTC.